These 26 T cell receptor beta chains came from one sample sequenced in a study of response to subunit inactivated influenza vaccine. TCRdb ran MiXCR on the RT-PCR reads and lists one entry per CDR3 protein. The data hold hundreds of thousands of distinct CDR3 sequences, with approximately 10% observed a single time. These same data were also listed under a study on T cells expressing NK-cell markers. This second study notes: 5'RACE template switching built TCR beta cDNA with unique molecular identifiers.

The starting material was PBMCs from blood, obtained on the day of vaccination. These receptors all come from a man aged 50 to 60 who received an inactivated influenza vaccine.

This clonotype was picked up many times. The V call is TRBV7-2, the J call TRBJ2-3; 7 bases are shared with TRBD1. CDR1 and CDR2 (germline): SGHTA, FQGNSA. This CDR3 has 16 residues. V was pared by 0 bases and J by 4 bases, with 7 bases of the junction left unmatched. CDR3 residues: CASSLAGRGWADTQYF. CDR3 coding DNA: TGTGCCAGCAGCTTAGCGGGCAGGGGGTGGGCAGATACGCAGTATTTT.

This clonotype has just a few counts. The chain carries TRBV6-2 or TRBV6-3 and TRBJ1-4; the D gene is possibly TRBD1 (5 bases). V lost 2 bases and J lost 5, with 12 bases in between. CDR1 and CDR2 (germline): MNHEY, SVGEGT. This CDR3 has 15 residues. The CDR3 protein is CASSYQRRDNEKLFF. CDR3 in DNA: TGTGCCAGCAGTTACCAACGCCGGGACAATGAAAAACTGTTTTTT.

The gene calls are TRBV27 and TRBJ1-1; D may be TRBD1 (5 bases). The CDR3 is made up of 14 amino acids. CDR1 and CDR2 (germline): MNHEY, SMNVEV (reference sequence). The V end lost 1 base, the J end lost 3 bases, and 9 bases lay between the germline ends. The CDR3 nucleotides read TGTGCCAGCAGTTTATGGGAGGGGTACACTGAAGCTTTCTTT. Protein sequence: CASSLWEGYTEAFF.

This clonotype was found a few times. The chain carries TRBV20-1 and TRBJ2-1; TRBD2 matches 10 bases. V was pared by 0 bases and J by 10 bases, with 12 bases of the junction left unmatched. The CDR3 totals 16 residues. The germline gives CDR1 DFQATT, CDR2 SNEGSKA (reference sequence). DNA for the CDR3: TGCAGTGCTAGAGATAGAGGACTAGCGGTCCTCTGGGAGCAGTTCTTC. Its translation: CSARDRGLAVLWEQFF.

This clonotype has a handful of counts. This chain connects TRBV24-1 to TRBJ2-3; 13 nucleotides agree with TRBD2. V lost 5 bases, J lost 2 bases, and 3 bases stayed unmatched. Germline CDR1 and CDR2: KGHDR and SFDVKD. The CDR3 contains 16 residues. In DNA form, the CDR3 reads TGTGCCACCAGTGCACTAGCGGGAGGGATCACAGATACGCAGTATTTT. Translated, it gives CATSALAGGITDTQYF.

The CDR3 DNA reads TGCGCCAGCAGCCAAGGAGGACAGGGGGTTTTATATGGCTACACCTTC. Its protein product is CASSQGGQGVLYGYTF. This rearrangement joins TRBV4-3 to TRBJ1-2, with 10 bases lining up with TRBD1. The junction had 7 bases not matched to a gene; V was cut back by 1 base and J by 5 bases. The CDR3 has 16 amino acids. The germline gives CDR1 LGHNA, CDR2 YSLEER.

This rearrangement joins TRBV6-5 to TRBJ2-3; 10 bases fit TRBD2. This CDR3 has 15 amino acids. CDR1 MNHEY and CDR2 SVGAGI come from the germline V gene. The V gene end was trimmed by 2 bases and the J gene end by 4 bases; junction bases not matched to a gene: 3. The CDR3 DNA reads as TGTGCCAGCAGTTACCTAGCGGGAGCAGCAGATACGCAGTATTTT. Protein sequence: CASSYLAGAADTQYF.

This clonotype was counted only a few times. This chain uses TRBV29-1 with TRBJ2-1; TRBD2 matches at 12 bases. CDR1 and CDR2 from the germline V gene are SQVTM and ANQGSEA. V gave up 3 bases and J gave up 8 bases; unmatched junction bases: 11. CDR3 length: 16 amino acids. CDR3 in DNA: TGCAGCGTTGACGTCCTAGCGGGAGGGCCTAGGGATGAGCAGTTCTTC. Translation gives CSVDVLAGGPRDEQFF.

This clonotype has a count of ten or more. This chain connects TRBV20-1 to TRBJ2-2, with TRBD1 identical over 9 bases. V dropped 3 bases and J dropped 4; count of bases not matched to a gene: 3. This CDR3 is built from 14 residues. CDR1 is DFQATT and CDR2 is SNEGSKA in the germline V gene (reference sequence). The CDR3 sequence: CSARDRGGTGELFF. The DNA for the CDR3 is TGCAGTGCTAGGGACAGGGGCGGCACCGGGGAGCTGTTTTTT.

Only a few counts were recorded for this clonotype. J is TRBJ1-1 and V is TRBV6-2 or TRBV6-3, with no clear D. Germline V CDR1 and CDR2: MNHEY, SVGEGT. The CDR3 runs to 14 residues. V was pared by 7 bases and J by 1 base, with 13 bases between. Written as DNA, the CDR3 is TGTGCCAGCAAATACCCTACACCGAACACTGAAGCTTTCTTT. Translated: CASKYPTPNTEAFF.

The table lists this clonotype with many counts. This chain joins TRBV5-1 and TRBJ2-1; tentatively, D is TRBD1 (6 bases). Germline V gives CDR1 SGHRS, CDR2 YFSETQ. The CDR3 consists of 16 residues. V was clipped by 4 bases and J by 0 bases, with 14 bases between them. DNA of the CDR3: TGCGCCAGCAGCCTTACCGGGACAACCTCCTACAATGAGCAGTTCTTC. Protein product: CASSLTGTTSYNEQFF. Together with reference TRBV5-1 and TRBJ2-1, the CDR3 gives the full variable domain: KAGVTQTPRYLIKTRGQQVTLSCSPISGHRSVSWYQQTPGQGLQFLFEYFSETQRNKGNFPGRFSGRQFSNSRSEMNVSTLELGDSALYLCASSLTGTTSYNEQFFGPGTRLTVL.

This clonotype was observed a few times. The chain carries TRBV12-3 or TRBV12-4 and TRBJ2-2; the D is unclear. The V and J ends lost 1 base and 6 bases respectively, with 6 bases between them. This CDR3 is built from 13 residues. This CDR3 reads CASSLGSAGELFF. CDR3 nucleotides: TGTGCCAGCAGTTTAGGGTCAGCCGGGGAGCTGTTTTTT.

This clonotype has a handful of counts. V and J are TRBV12-3 or TRBV12-4 and TRBJ1-2; 7 nucleotides line up with TRBD1. The CDR3 has 15 amino acids. J was trimmed by 4 bases and V by 3 bases; bases with no gene match: 8. The DNA of the CDR3 is TGTGCCAGCAGTTTGAAAGGGGGCGCGGGCTATGGCTACACCTTC. This codes for CASSLKGGAGYGYTF.

This chain links TRBV15 with TRBJ1-1; 9 bases line up with TRBD1. The trim removed 4 bases at V and 4 bases at J, leaving 7 bases unmatched. CDR1 is LNHNV, CDR2 YYDKDF, per germline (reference sequence). This CDR3 has 15 residues. CDR3 amino acids: CATSKYQTGGTEAFF. Here the CDR3 DNA reads TGTGCCACCAGCAAATACCAGACAGGGGGCACTGAAGCTTTCTTT.

This chain uses TRBV7-2 with TRBJ2-7, with no clear D. The V end was cut by 1 base, the J end by 5 bases, with 12 bases between. The CDR3 totals 14 residues. CDR1 is SGHTA, CDR2 FQGNSA, per germline. The CDR3 DNA reads as TGTGCCAGCAGCTTAGATAGGCCAACTCACGAGCAGTACTTC. This encodes CASSLDRPTHEQYF.

CDR3 DNA: TGCGCCAGCAGCAGGGCCGGGACAGGGTTTGCCGAGCAGTACTTC. Translating it yields CASSRAGTGFAEQYF. The chain employs TRBV5-1 and TRBJ2-7; 9 bases line up with TRBD1. The CDR3 extends over 15 amino acids. V lost 4 bases to trimming and J lost 6 bases; unmatched junction nucleotides: 11. Germline-derived CDR1 and CDR2 are SGHRS and YFSETQ.

The chain recombines TRBV20-1 with TRBJ2-3; 12 bases map to TRBD2. The CDR3 extends over 14 amino acids. Unmatched junction bases numbered 4, after V lost 6 bases and J lost 3 bases. CDR1 and CDR2 from the germline V gene are DFQATT and SNEGSKA (reference sequence). CDR3 bases: TGCAGTGCCTCAACTAGCGGGAGGACAGATACGCAGTATTTT. Residues: CSASTSGRTDTQYF.

The chain has TRBV16 and TRBJ2-7; no firm D call. CDR3 length equals 13 residues. V lost 4 bases, J lost 6 bases, and 13 bases lay in between. Germline lookup yields CDR1 KGHSY and CDR2 FQNENV. CDR3 protein: CASSPPLATEQYF. CDR3 bases: TGTGCCAGCAGCCCGCCGCTTGCAACCGAGCAGTACTTC.

This clonotype was detected many times. The chain has TRBV5-1 and TRBJ1-1; TRBD1 agrees at 7 bases. Germline V gene lookup returns CDR1 SGHRS and CDR2 YFSETQ. The CDR3 spans 17 residues. Losses at the gene ends were 5 bases for V and 0 bases for J; bases not matched to a gene: 13. Written as DNA, the CDR3 is TGCGCCAGCAGTAGTACCGGGACAGCCTTTTTGAACACTGAAGCTTTCTTT. Protein sequence: CASSSTGTAFLNTEAFF.

CDR3 loop: CASSTNPGLVNEQFF. CDR3 nucleotide sequence: TGTGCCAGCAGCACGAACCCGGGACTAGTCAATGAGCAGTTCTTC. This chain joins TRBV5-5 and TRBJ2-1; 8 bases align to TRBD2. The CDR3 consists of 15 residues. With V trimmed by 4 bases and J by 6 bases, 9 bases remained unmatched. The V gene's germline CDR1 is SGHKS and CDR2 YYEKEE (reference sequence).

This chain connects TRBV19 to TRBJ1-4; 7 positions agree with TRBD1. The CDR3 is 14 amino acids. The V gene end was trimmed by 4 bases and the J gene end by 9 bases; junction bases not matched to a gene: 8. CDR1 and CDR2 from the germline V gene are LNHDA and SQIVND (reference sequence). The CDR3 is CASSRDSRGKKLFF. CDR3 DNA sequence: TGTGCCAGTAGTAGGGACTCCAGGGGGAAAAAACTGTTTTTT.

This clonotype was detected many times. This rearrangement joins TRBV12-3 or TRBV12-4 to TRBJ1-5; 8 bases map to TRBD1. V lost 5 bases to trimming and J lost 5 bases; unmatched junction nucleotides: 5. This CDR3 spans 14 amino acids. CDR3 nucleotides: TGTGCCAGCAGTGTCGGACAGGGCCATCAGCCCCAGCATTTT. It codes for CASSVGQGHQPQHF.

This clonotype turned up a few times. This rearrangement joins TRBV9 to TRBJ2-3; 9 bases fit TRBD1. Germline V gene lookup returns CDR1 SGDLS and CDR2 YYNGEE. The V and J ends lost 4 bases and 6 bases, in that order; junction bases with no gene match: 9. The CDR3 contains 15 residues. CDR3 bases: TGTGCCAGCAGCCCCCCGGGACAGGGCAGCGATACGCAGTATTTT. Translated, it gives CASSPPGQGSDTQYF.

The V call is TRBV28, the J call TRBJ2-7; D not certain. V lost 2 bases and J lost 5, with 10 bases in between. Germline V gene sequence: CDR1 MDHEN, CDR2 SYDVKM. There are 13 residues in the CDR3. The CDR3 reads CASSLGLDNEQYF. As DNA, the CDR3 is TGTGCCAGCAGTTTAGGGTTAGACAACGAGCAGTACTTC.

This clonotype was seen once. The V and J genes are TRBV5-1 and TRBJ2-1; unclear D gene. V was shortened by 6 bases and J by 1 base, with 11 bases between the two germline ends. In germline, CDR1 is SGHRS, CDR2 YFSETQ. This CDR3 comprises 14 residues. DNA of the CDR3: TGCGCCAGCAATGTGCCTTCATCCTACAATGAGCAGTTCTTC. This codes for CASNVPSSYNEQFF.

There are many counts of this clonotype. The chain has TRBV7-8 and TRBJ2-3, with TRBD2 matching over 9 bases. With 4 bases clipped from V and 0 bases from J, the junction kept 8 bases outside the gene matches. Germline V gives CDR1 SGHVS, CDR2 FQNEAQ. The CDR3 spans 17 residues. CDR3 sequence: CASSSGTSSTSTDTQYF. The CDR3 bases are TGTGCCAGCAGCTCCGGGACTAGCAGCACTAGCACAGATACGCAGTATTTT.